These 3 T cell receptor beta chains were sequenced from one sample in a study of shared clonotypes between healthy human individuals. Naive CD8 cells comprised CD45RO-negative, CCR7-positively selected cells, excluding terminally differentiated effector memory CD45RA+ cells. Only in-frame clones appear in the TCRdb table, and some are missing; sequencing was by immunoSEQ multiplex PCR. Of millions of clones in the sample, around 96% are singletons; the top ten hold 0.9% to 1.4%. The source material was naive CD8+ T cells sorted from blood. All receptors derive from a young man in good health.

This clone was detected once. V usage is TRBV27 and J usage is TRBJ2-7; 8 bases are shared with TRBD1. Looked up from germline, CDR1 is MNHEY and CDR2 is SMNVEV (reference sequence). The CDR3 is made up of 14 amino acids. The V and J ends lost 6 bases and 5 bases, in that order; junction bases with no gene match: 9. The CDR3 sequence: CASSTGTGGHEQYF. CDR3 nucleotides: TGTGCCAGCAGCACCGGGACAGGAGGCCACGAGCAGTACTTC.

The gene calls are TRBV9 and TRBJ1-2, with no clear D. CDR3 length: 13 amino acids. V gave up 0 bases and J gave up 2 bases, with 5 bases separating them. Germline V gene lookup returns CDR1 SGDLS and CDR2 YYNGEE. In DNA, the CDR3 is TGTGCCAGCAGCGTAGTGTCCAACTATGGCTACACCTTC. Amino acid sequence: CASSVVSNYGYTF.

In DNA, the CDR3 is TGTGCCTGGAGTGTGTGGGGAAAAGATGAGCAGTTCTTC. It encodes CAWSVWGKDEQFF. The genes are TRBV30 and TRBJ2-1; D unresolved. Germline CDR1 GTSNPN, CDR2 SVGIG (reference sequence). The CDR3 covers 13 residues. V gave up 0 bases and J gave up 8 bases, with 11 bases separating them.